This TCR beta chain was sequenced for a study of T cell responses to AZD1222 COVID-19 vaccine. Study conclusions and caveats: Spike-specific TCR breadth rose after two AZD1222 doses, and depth rose as well. Mostly white British, mostly female donors; authors suggested clonal diversity may be underestimated. The CD4 TCRs associated with vaccination extended across spike and predominated at 160-218 and 743-854.

CDR1 and CDR2 from the germline V gene are MNHEY and SVGAGI. The CDR3 contains 13 residues. V dropped 6 bases and J dropped 7; count of bases not matched to a gene: 6. Sequenced by immunoSEQ multiplex PCR; TCRdb stores in-frame clones only, minus some. The data contain approximately 190,000 clones, roughly 88% of them seen just once; the ten biggest clones take up 0.99%. Concerning this clone: The antigen is undetermined.

The source material was peripheral blood, sampled on day 0 of AZD1222 vaccination. This receptor was obtained from an adult in good health. The genes are TRBV6-5 and TRBJ1-2; 9 bases are shared with TRBD1. The chain's CDR3 is CASRPTGGSGYTF. CDR3 in DNA: TGTGCCAGCAGACCGACAGGGGGAAGTGGCTACACCTTC.